This TCR beta chain was recovered during a study of blood T cell repertoires in COVID-19. Study details: The samples span acute and convalescent COVID-19 from the United States, Italy and Spain. The analysed material was cDNA or gDNA that came from T cells, B-cell-depleted T cells, or PBMCs.

Authors' data handling: From reference gene primer amplification, estimates of nucleated cell counts were derived. TCRdb's table, derived via immunoSEQ multiplex PCR, lists solely in-frame clones and lacks some. Clonal size and the V and J genes are those of that table, whereas D and trimming came from the DNA. In the table there are fewer than 250,000 clones, more than 60% of which are singletons. From germline, CDR1 is KGHDR and CDR2 SFDVKD. The junction had 7 bases not matched to a gene; V was cut back by 3 bases and J by 1 base. The CDR3 has 17 residues. V and J are TRBV24-1 and TRBJ2-3; 9 bases match TRBD1. The sample was peripheral blood. The TCR was taken from a woman aged 45-59 years with acute or convalescent COVID-19. The CDR3 DNA reads as TGTGCCACCAGTGATCCGGGTAGACAGGGGGGCACAGATACGCAGTATTTT. Amino acid sequence: CATSDPGRQGGTDTQYF.